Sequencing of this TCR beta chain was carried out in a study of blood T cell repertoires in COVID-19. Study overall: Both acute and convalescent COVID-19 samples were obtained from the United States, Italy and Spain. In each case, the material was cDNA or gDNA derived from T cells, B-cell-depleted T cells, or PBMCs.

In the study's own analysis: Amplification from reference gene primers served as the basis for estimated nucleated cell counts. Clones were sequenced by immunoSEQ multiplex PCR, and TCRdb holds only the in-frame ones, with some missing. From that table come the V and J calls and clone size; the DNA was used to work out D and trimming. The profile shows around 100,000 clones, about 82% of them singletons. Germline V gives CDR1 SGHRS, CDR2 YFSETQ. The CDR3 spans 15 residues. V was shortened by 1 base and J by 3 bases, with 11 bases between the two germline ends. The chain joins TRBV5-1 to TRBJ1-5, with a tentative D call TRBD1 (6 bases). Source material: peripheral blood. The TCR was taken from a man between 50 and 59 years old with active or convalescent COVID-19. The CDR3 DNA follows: TGCGCCAGCAGCTTGTACGGGACACCCAATCAGCCCCAGCATTTT. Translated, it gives CASSLYGTPNQPQHF.